Below are 27 T cell receptor beta chains sequenced from a single sample in a study of T-cell reconstitution after alpha-beta-depleted transplantation in children. Unique molecular identifiers were used in preparing the TCRbeta library. From the PCR reads, TCRdb called clonotypes with MiXCR, one entry per CDR3 protein. The sample has around 380,000 distinct CDR3 sequences, approximately 11% seen once. The sample here was PBMCs from the stem cell graft donor, taken from the stem cell graft. Receptors originate from a human donor who donated a stem cell graft to a child with acute myeloid leukemia.

The V call is TRBV6-2 or TRBV6-3, the J call TRBJ2-7; 7 bases line up with TRBD2. Germline lookup yields CDR1 MNHEY and CDR2 SVGEGT. This CDR3 has 15 residues. V dropped 6 bases and J dropped 1; count of bases not matched to a gene: 9. CDR3 sequence (DNA): TGTGCCAGCAGACCGGTAGCGGGCGGATCCTACGAGCAGTACTTC. Amino acids: CASRPVAGGSYEQYF.

In its sample, this clonotype was seen a few times. This chain joins TRBV9 and TRBJ2-1, with D hard to call. The germline gives CDR1 SGDLS, CDR2 YYNGEE. V was cut by 0 bases and J by 15 bases, with 13 bases left in between. The length of the CDR3 is 12 residues. The DNA of the CDR3 is TGTGCCAGCAGCGTAGATAGAGCCGCCCTGTTCTTC. The encoded protein is CASSVDRAALFF.

The chain combines TRBV7-3 with TRBJ2-5; D may be TRBD1 or TRBD2 (5 bases each). Germline CDR1 and CDR2: SGHTA and FQGTGA. Between the trimmed V and J ends, which lost 7 bases and 5 bases, there was a span of 17 bases. This CDR3 is built from 14 residues. CDR3 protein: CASTPLGVVETQYF. Written as DNA, the CDR3 is TGTGCCAGCACCCCGTTGGGGGTGGTGGAGACCCAGTACTTC. The full variable domain, in which reference TRBV7-3 and TRBJ2-5 provide the parts outside the CDR3, is GAGVSQTPSNKVTEKGKYVELRCDPISGHTALYWYRQSLGQGPEFLIYFQGTGAADDSGLPNDRFFAVRPEGSVSTLKIQRTERGDSAVYLCASTPLGVVETQYFGPGTRLLVL.

This clonotype has ten or more counts. The gene calls are TRBV20-1 and TRBJ2-5, with D perhaps TRBD1 or TRBD2 (5 bases each). Germline lookup yields CDR1 DFQATT and CDR2 SNEGSKA (reference sequence). V was shortened by 6 bases and J by 2 bases, with 16 bases between the two germline ends. The CDR3 spans 14 residues. The CDR3 DNA reads as TGCAGTGCCCTCGCGGATGGGGGACAAGAGACCCAGTACTTC. Amino acids: CSALADGGQETQYF.

This clonotype was seen a handful of times. The germline gene is not matched at one end of the junction; a read error may be the cause. This chain uses TRBV18 with TRBJ2-5; TRBD2 matches at 11 bases. The CDR3 totals 12 residues. The germline gives CDR1 KGHSH, CDR2 LQKENI. The CDR3 DNA reads TGTGCCAGCTCGTGGGGACTAGCGGCCTTGGACTTC. Protein sequence: CASSWGLAALDF. Together with reference TRBV18 and TRBJ2-5, the CDR3 gives the full variable domain: NAGVMQNPRHLVRRRGQEARLRCSPMKGHSHVYWYRQLPEEGLKFMVYLQKENIIDESGMPKERFSAEFPKEGPSILRIQQVVRGDSAAYFCASSWGLAALDFGPGTRLLVL.

This clonotype was detected a few times. The chain combines TRBV15 with TRBJ1-1; D remains unclear. The CDR3 is 12 amino acids. Trimming stripped 2 bases from V and 8 bases from J, with 9 bases between. CDR1 and CDR2 (germline): LNHNV, YYDKDF (reference sequence). This CDR3 reads CATSRSRVEAFF. The CDR3 DNA reads as TGTGCCACCAGCAGATCCAGAGTCGAAGCTTTCTTT.

This clonotype was counted a few times. The CDR3 loop is CSGQGTPRGTQYF. The DNA of the CDR3 is TGCAGCGGCCAAGGGACCCCCAGGGGTACGCAGTATTTT. The chain uses TRBV29-1 and TRBJ2-3; possibly TRBD1 for D (6 bases). This CDR3 is built from 13 residues. Germline values: CDR1 SQVTM, CDR2 ANQGSEA. V lost 7 bases, J lost 8 bases, and 19 bases lay in between.

This clonotype was seen only a few times. The chain recombines TRBV7-2 with TRBJ1-2; no reliable D call. Looked up from germline, CDR1 is SGHTA and CDR2 is FQGNSA. V shed 1 base and J shed 5 bases, with 5 bases lying between them. This CDR3 spans 12 amino acids. In DNA form, the CDR3 reads TGTGCCAGCAGCTTAGTTCAGTATGGCTACACCTTC. It translates to CASSLVQYGYTF.

CDR3 residues: CASSVGAGDSPLHF. The CDR3 DNA is TGTGCCAGCAGCGTAGGAGCAGGGGACTCACCCCTCCACTTT. The rearrangement uses TRBV9 and TRBJ1-6; TRBD1 might be the D (6 bases). Germline-derived CDR1 and CDR2 are SGDLS and YYNGEE. Trimming took 0 bases from V and 10 from J, leaving 11 bases between them. CDR3 length: 14 amino acids.

This clonotype was detected ten times or more. V gene TRBV7-2 combines with J gene TRBJ2-5; D is ambiguous. Deletions cut 7 bases from V and 2 bases from J, with 14 bases between. The CDR3 covers 14 residues. The germline V gene has CDR1 SGHTA and CDR2 FQGNSA. In nucleotides, the CDR3 is TGTGCCAGCACCAACAGACTCTCGCAAGAGACCCAGTACTTC. As protein: CASTNRLSQETQYF. The whole variable domain, filled in from reference TRBV7-2 and TRBJ2-5, reads GAGVSQSPSNKVTEKGKDVELRCDPISGHTALYWYRQSLGQGLEFLIYFQGNSAPDKSGLPSDRFSAERTGGSVSTLTIQRTQQEDSAVYLCASTNRLSQETQYFGPGTRLLVL.

This clonotype has only a few counts. The J gene is TRBJ1-3, the V gene TRBV12-3 or TRBV12-4; 7 positions agree with TRBD1. Losses at the gene ends were 6 bases for V and 1 base for J; bases not matched to a gene: 9. The CDR3 totals 16 residues. CDR3 coding DNA: TGTGCCAGCAGAGCGACAGGGTTTTCATCTGGAAACACCATATATTTT. The encoded protein is CASRATGFSSGNTIYF.

This clonotype has a count of ten or more. This chain uses TRBV20-1 with TRBJ1-4; D gene unclear. V was cut by 0 bases and J by 3 bases, with 8 bases left in between. The length of the CDR3 is 14 residues. Germline lookup yields CDR1 DFQATT and CDR2 SNEGSKA (reference sequence). CDR3 sequence (DNA): TGCAGTGCTAGAGATGGGAGTCCTAATGAAAAACTGTTTTTT. Its translation: CSARDGSPNEKLFF.

Note on this clonotype: Mismatch with germline at one junction end may stem from a read error. V gene TRBV5-1 combines with J gene TRBJ1-1; D not resolved. In germline, CDR1 is SGHRS, CDR2 YFSETQ. This CDR3 region has 13 residues. For the CDR3, the DNA is TGCGCCACCAGCTTGGCATGGGGATCTGAAGCTTTCTTT. Its translation: CATSLAWGSEAFF.

This rearrangement joins TRBV7-2 to TRBJ2-1; no clear D. Trimming took off 10 bases at V and 6 bases at J, with 16 bases between the two ends. There are 13 residues in the CDR3. The germline V gene has CDR1 SGHTA and CDR2 FQGNSA. This CDR3 is CATGDRTTNEQFF. As DNA, the CDR3 is TGTGCCACTGGGGATCGTACCACCAATGAGCAGTTCTTC.

In its sample, this clonotype was seen a few times. This chain connects TRBV20-1 to TRBJ2-6; no clear D. CDR3 size: 15 residues. V was shortened by 1 base and J by 0 bases, with 7 bases between the two germline ends. Germline CDR1 reads DFQATT; CDR2 reads SNEGSKA (reference sequence). The CDR3 sequence: CSARVSGSGANVLTF. The CDR3 region has the DNA TGCAGTGCTAGAGTATCGGGCTCTGGGGCCAACGTCCTGACTTTC.

In nucleotides, the CDR3 is TGTGCCACCACCCAGGGAGCGGGGGTAGCCAAAAACATTCAGTACTTC. Translating it yields CATTQGAGVAKNIQYF. The V gene is TRBV21-1, the J gene TRBJ2-4; the listed D gene, TRBD1, was not tested against the DNA. TRBV21-1 is a pseudogene segment. The CDR3 is made up of 16 amino acids.

This chain connects TRBV5-1 to TRBJ1-2; 8 bases match TRBD1. V was clipped by 4 bases and J by 4 bases; unmatched bases: 12. The germline gives CDR1 SGHRS, CDR2 YFSETQ. This CDR3 is built from 16 residues. CDR3 DNA: TGCGCCAGCAGCCCCCGAATCGACAGGGGCTTCTATGGCTACACCTTC. This gives the protein CASSPRIDRGFYGYTF.

This clonotype was counted only a few times. The chain uses TRBV27 and TRBJ1-4, with D perhaps matching TRBD1 (6 bases). In germline, CDR1 is MNHEY, CDR2 SMNVEV (reference sequence). The CDR3 is 15 amino acids. Trimming removed 0 bases from V and 2 bases from J, with 7 bases in between. CDR3 DNA: TGTGCCAGCAGTTTATCCCAGGGGACTAATGAAAAACTGTTTTTT. It is translated as CASSLSQGTNEKLFF.

V usage is TRBV3-1 and J usage is TRBJ1-1; TRBD1 matches 9 bases. In germline, CDR1 is LGHDT, CDR2 YNNKEL (reference sequence). The CDR3 covers 16 residues. V was clipped by 3 bases and J by 1 base; unmatched bases: 6. CDR3 residues: CASSHRDRAGNTEAFF. In nucleotides, the CDR3 is TGTGCCAGCAGCCACCGGGACAGGGCGGGGAACACTGAAGCTTTCTTT.

The V and J genes are TRBV29-1 and TRBJ1-1, with D possibly matching TRBD1 (5 bases). Germline-derived CDR1 and CDR2 are SQVTM and ANQGSEA. This CDR3 region has 16 residues. The V end was cut by 5 bases, the J end by 2 bases, with 21 bases between. The CDR3: CSVPPGESVSNTEAFF. As DNA, the CDR3 is TGCAGCGTTCCCCCGGGGGAGTCAGTCAGTAACACTGAAGCTTTCTTT.

This clonotype appeared a single time. The J gene is TRBJ2-1, the V gene TRBV6-6, with a tentative D call TRBD2 (5 bases). V lost 2 bases and J lost 8, with 7 bases in between. Germline CDR1 MNHNY, CDR2 SVGAGI (reference sequence). The CDR3 totals 12 residues. CDR3 nucleotide sequence: TGTGCCAGCAGTTACGGGAGACATGAGCAGTTCTTC. This gives the protein CASSYGRHEQFF.

This clonotype was recorded many times. The chain carries TRBV29-1 and TRBJ1-4; no reliable D call. Germline values: CDR1 SQVTM, CDR2 ANQGSEA. The V gene lost 7 bases and the J gene lost 4 bases, with 7 bases spanning the gap. The CDR3 has 11 residues. CDR3 DNA sequence: TGCAGCGGCAGTTATAATGAAAAACTGTTTTTT. This gives the protein CSGSYNEKLFF.

The chain employs TRBV29-1 and TRBJ2-7, with 9 positions matching TRBD1. The germline V gene encodes CDR1 SQVTM and CDR2 ANQGSEA. This CDR3 is built from 11 residues. V was pared by 7 bases and J by 4 bases, with 2 bases of the junction left unmatched. CDR3 region: CSAQGAYEQYF. The CDR3 coding sequence is TGCAGCGCACAGGGGGCGTACGAGCAGTACTTC.

This clonotype showed up just a few times. This chain uses TRBV12-3 or TRBV12-4 with TRBJ1-1; D gene ambiguous. V was shortened by 7 bases and J by 5 bases, with 14 bases between the two germline ends. The CDR3 extends over 13 amino acids. The CDR3 DNA sequence: TGTGCCAGCACGTACCCTCGTGGGACTGAAGCTTTCTTT. This gives the protein CASTYPRGTEAFF.

The chain employs TRBV5-1 and TRBJ2-5, with 7 bases matching TRBD2. In germline, CDR1 is SGHRS, CDR2 YFSETQ. The CDR3 has 16 amino acids. The V segment lost 0 bases and the J segment 4 bases; nucleotides outside the gene matches: 9. The CDR3 sequence: CASSLASQRGGETQYF. The DNA for the CDR3 is TGCGCCAGCAGCTTGGCCAGCCAGCGGGGCGGAGAGACCCAGTACTTC.

This clonotype occurred a few times. The rearrangement links TRBV7-8 to TRBJ1-4, with a weak D call TRBD1 (5 bases). Germline V CDR1 and CDR2: SGHVS, FQNEAQ. CDR3 size: 19 residues. Trimming removed 0 bases at V and 0 bases at J, with 17 bases between. CDR3 amino acids: CASSLANWGETATNEKLFF. The CDR3 DNA sequence: TGTGCCAGCAGCTTAGCCAACTGGGGGGAGACTGCAACTAATGAAAAACTGTTTTTT.

This clonotype was observed many times. The V call is TRBV7-2, the J call TRBJ2-1; D is ambiguous. This CDR3 has 15 residues. V shed 0 bases and J shed 2 bases, with 8 bases lying between them. CDR1 is SGHTA, CDR2 FQGNSA, per germline. The CDR3 sequence is CASSLAYGAYNEQFF. The CDR3 DNA is TGTGCCAGCAGCTTAGCGTATGGGGCCTACAATGAGCAGTTCTTC. Using reference TRBV7-2 and TRBJ2-1 for the parts outside the CDR3, the full variable domain is GAGVSQSPSNKVTEKGKDVELRCDPISGHTALYWYRQSLGQGLEFLIYFQGNSAPDKSGLPSDRFSAERTGGSVSTLTIQRTQQEDSAVYLCASSLAYGAYNEQFFGPGTRLTVL.